One T cell receptor beta chain is described in this entry. Its antigen is not known. The source of the sample is a study of STAT5B mutations in CD4+ large granular lymphocyte leukemia. As for the study in general: Among healthy controls, a particular HLA allele went with more CDR3 'QG' motifs. Study-wide points: Data were not HLA-matched across samples. 8/27 top patient clones versus 2/35 control clones were TRBV06-family. Main leukemic clonotypes were patient-specific, but 20% to 25% appeared at low frequency elsewhere.

This CDR3 has 15 amino acids. CDR1 is SGHRS and CDR2 is YFSETQ in the germline V gene. Trimming cost V 0 bases and J 3 bases, with 12 bases left between them. The repertoire was sequenced with immunoSEQ multiplex PCR; TCRdb's copy has only in-frame clones and lacks some. The repertoire holds approximately 33,000 clones, around 88% seen once, with roughly 0.98% in the top ten. The chain couples TRBV5-1 to TRBJ1-1; a possible D gene is TRBD1 (5 bases). This TCR was sampled from a human donor in good health. The sample was CD4+ T cells from blood buffy coats. The DNA for the CDR3 is TGCGCCAGCAGCTTGGGGCGGGGGGGGTACACTGAAGCTTTCTTT. Its protein is CASSLGRGGYTEAFF. Variable domain in full (rest from reference TRBV5-1 and TRBJ1-1): KAGVTQTPRYLIKTRGQQVTLSCSPISGHRSVSWYQQTPGQGLQFLFEYFSETQRNKGNFPGRFSGRQFSNSRSEMNVSTLELGDSALYLCASSLGRGGYTEAFFGQGTRLTVV.